This entry concerns a single T cell receptor (beta chain). Clones were sequenced by immunoSEQ multiplex PCR, and TCRdb holds only the in-frame ones, with some missing. This repertoire shows 45,000 to 65,000 clones, approximately 83% found once; its top ten account for about 3.1%. A history of autoimmune disease or systemic immunosuppression excluded patients. This entry belongs to a study of OX40 agonist ivuxolimab in advanced cancers. Study in general: Dose-escalation subjects each had hepatocellular carcinoma, melanoma, renal cell or head and neck cancer.

The clonotype originates from an adult with an advanced solid tumor such as melanoma, head and neck, liver or kidney cancer. This sample comprised CD4+ or CD8+ T cells sorted from blood, obtained in a trial of the OX40 agonist ivuxolimab.

The DNA of the CDR3 is TGTGCCAGCAGCAGCAGGGGGAATACACTCCAAGAGACCCAGTACTTC. Translation gives CASSSRGNTLQETQYF. This chain joins TRBV5-5 and TRBJ2-5; 7 bases map to TRBD1. The junction had 10 bases not matched to a gene; V was cut back by 4 bases and J by 1 base. The CDR3 consists of 16 residues. CDR1 SGHKS and CDR2 YYEKEE come from the germline V gene (reference sequence).